The rows below give T cell receptor beta chains drawn from one sample of a study of blood T cell repertoires in COVID-19. Sequencing was performed with immunoSEQ multiplex PCR; in TCRdb, only in-frame clones are kept and a portion is missing. The sample yields about 180,000 clones, roughly 88% seen once. The sequencing sample was made of peripheral blood. The receptors shown here come from a man aged 55 to 70 with acute or convalescent COVID-19. Each CDR3 is given with its conserved first and last residue. D genes are given only for firm matches. Only part of the rows carry a size: once, few, many, or a class if the clone is expanded.

>TRBJ2-7|TRBV12-5|TRBD2|-
CASGLVPGGSQYF
TGTGCTAGTGGTTTGGTACCGGGGGGGTCTCAGTACTTC
>TRBJ2-1|TRBV9|-|once
CASSVNSLGNEQFF
TGTGCCAGCAGCGTTAACAGCTTGGGCAATGAGCAGTTCTTC
>TRBJ2-7|TRBV7-2|-|-
CASSSLGGADEQYF
TGTGCCAGCAGCTCCCTAGGTGGGGCGGACGAGCAGTACTTC
>TRBJ2-7|TRBV5-5|-|-
CASRAGTGSYEQYF
TGTGCCAGCAGGGCGGGGACGGGTAGCTACGAGCAGTACTTC
>TRBJ2-3|TRBV5-1|-|-
CASSWTGTDTQYF
TGCGCCAGCAGCTGGACAGGCACAGATACGCAGTATTTT
>TRBJ2-5|TRBV5-4|TRBD2|-
CASSFQGGSGETQYF
TGTGCCAGCAGCTTTCAAGGCGGGAGTGGAGAGACCCAGTACTTC
>TRBJ2-3|TRBV5-4|-|-
CASSLSLTRGSTDTQYF
TGTGCCAGCAGCTTATCCTTGACCAGGGGTAGCACAGATACGCAGTATTTT
>TRBJ1-5|TRBV28|-|many
CASNLMQIAGAQQPQHF
TGTGCCAGCAACCTTATGCAAATCGCGGGGGCCCAACAGCCCCAGCATTTT
>TRBJ2-3|TRBV10-3|TRBD1|once
CATRPDRGTDTQYF
TGTGCCACCCGCCCGGACAGGGGTACAGATACGCAGTATTTT
>TRBJ2-1|TRBV7-8|-|-
CASSLQTYNEQFF
TGTGCCAGCAGCTTACAGACTTACAATGAGCAGTTCTTC
>TRBJ1-3|TRBV7-2|-|-
CASSLGGGNTIYF
TGTGCCAGCAGCTTAGGTGGAGGGAACACCATATATTTT
>TRBJ1-1|TRBV27|-|-
CASSSQIEAFF
TGTGCCAGCAGTTCGCAGATTGAAGCTTTCTTT
>TRBJ2-5|TRBV28|-|-
CASSPLGSQETQYF
TGTGCCAGCAGTCCCCTCGGGAGTCAGGAGACCCAGTACTTC
>TRBJ2-3|TRBV7-2|-|-
CASSLNLGGTSTDTQYF
TGTGCCAGCAGCTTAAATCTGGGCGGGACTAGCACAGATACGCAGTATTTT
>TRBJ1-5|TRBV28|TRBD1|-
CASSLVQGQGGQPQHF
TGTGCCAGCAGTTTGGTCCAGGGACAGGGTGGACAGCCCCAGCATTTT
>TRBJ1-2|TRBV27|TRBD1|-
CASSLTGGAHGYTF
TGTGCCAGCAGTTTAACAGGGGGCGCCCATGGCTACACCTTC
>TRBJ2-7|TRBV1|-|-
CTSSTRQAAKNEQYF
TGCACCAGCTCGACCCGACAAGCTGCAAAAAACGAGCAGTACTTC
>TRBJ2-7|TRBV29-1|-|-
CSVEVAVYEQYF
TGCAGCGTTGAGGTTGCGGTCTACGAGCAGTACTTC
>TRBJ2-1|TRBV11-3|-|-
CASSSAGKVNEQFF
TGTGCCAGCAGCTCGGCAGGGAAGGTAAATGAGCAGTTCTTC
>TRBJ1-2|TRBV29-1|-|once
CSVEAANHGYTF
TGCAGCGTTGAAGCCGCTAACCATGGCTACACCTTC
>TRBJ1-6|TRBV27|TRBD1|-
CASSFSLGTVKNSPLHF
TGTGCCAGCAGTTTTTCCCTCGGGACAGTCAAGAATTCACCCCTCCACTTT
>TRBJ2-3|TRBV7-2|TRBD2|-
CASSLPSGSVDTQYF
TGTGCCAGCAGCTTACCTAGCGGGAGTGTAGATACGCAGTATTTT
>TRBJ1-6|TRBV6-5|-|-
CASSGVDDSPLHF
TGTGCCAGTTCCGGGGTCGATGATTCACCCCTCCACTTT
>TRBJ1-5|TRBV19|-|-
CASSPRTDNQPQHF
TGTGCCAGTAGTCCCCGGACAGACAATCAGCCCCAGCATTTT
>TRBJ2-7|TRBV28|TRBD2|-
CASSFSGRPLYEQYF
TGTGCCAGCAGTTTTAGCGGGAGACCCCTCTACGAGCAGTACTTC
>TRBJ2-1|TRBV11-2|-|-
CASSLTGRGEQFF
TGTGCCAGCAGCTTAACCGGCAGGGGTGAGCAGTTCTTC
>TRBJ2-2|TRBV6-6|-|-
CASSPGAGRVWTGELFF
TGTGCCAGCAGTCCAGGGGCTGGCAGGGTCTGGACCGGGGAGCTGTTTTTT
>TRBJ1-1|TRBV7-2|-|-
CASSLRSGARTEAFF
TGTGCCAGCAGCTTACGGTCAGGGGCAAGGACTGAAGCTTTCTTT
>TRBJ2-2|TRBV7-9|-|-
CASSPWGGRNTGELFF
TGTGCCAGCAGCCCCTGGGGGGGGCGGAACACCGGGGAGCTGTTTTTT
>TRBJ2-7|TRBV10-3|TRBD1|-
CAISPGQGYEQYF
TGTGCCATCAGTCCGGGACAGGGCTACGAGCAGTACTTC
>TRBJ2-3|TRBV6-5|TRBD2|-
CASTGLAIRTDTQYF
TGTGCCAGCACGGGACTAGCGATCCGCACAGATACGCAGTATTTT
>TRBJ2-1|TRBV6-2/TRBV6-3|TRBD2|-
CASSLLAGINEQFF
TGTGCCAGCAGTCTTCTAGCGGGAATCAATGAGCAGTTCTTC
>TRBJ2-5|TRBV6-6|TRBD2|few
CASFGLAGDRETQYF
TGTGCCAGCTTCGGTCTAGCGGGAGATCGAGAGACCCAGTACTTC
>TRBJ2-4|TRBV19|-|-
CASRKYEGSGGNIQYF
TGTGCCAGTAGGAAATACGAGGGCTCCGGAGGAAACATTCAGTACTTC
>TRBJ1-6|TRBV7-2|TRBD1|-
CASSHRTGLDNSPLHF
TGTGCCAGCAGCCACCGGACAGGGTTAGATAATTCACCCCTCCACTTT
>TRBJ2-4|TRBV28|TRBD1|once
CASSSPPGQGYAKNIQYF
TGTGCCAGCAGTTCTCCCCCCGGACAGGGTTACGCCAAAAACATTCAGTACTTC
>TRBJ1-5|TRBV6-5|-|-
CASSKQGQPQHF
TGTGCCAGCAGTAAACAGGGACAGCCCCAGCATTTT
>TRBJ2-7|TRBV4-3|-|-
CASSRDVNRAFSYEQYF
TGCGCCAGCAGCCGAGACGTTAACAGGGCCTTCTCCTACGAGCAGTACTTC
>TRBJ2-1|TRBV7-3|TRBD2|-
CASSLGRSSGNNEQFF
TGTGCCAGCAGCTTGGGGCGGTCTAGCGGGAATAATGAGCAGTTCTTC
>TRBJ2-7|TRBV28|TRBD1|-
CASRPSRDRAFEQYF
TGTGCCAGCAGACCCTCCCGGGACAGGGCCTTCGAGCAGTACTTC
>TRBJ2-7|TRBV5-1|TRBD2|once
CASSLDLAGGPLEQYF
TGCGCCAGCAGCTTGGACCTAGCGGGAGGGCCCCTCGAGCAGTACTTC
>TRBJ2-1|TRBV6-6|-|-
CASSPFGASEQFF
TGTGCCAGCAGTCCCTTCGGAGCGAGTGAGCAGTTCTTC